The present T cell receptor beta chain was sequenced within a study of T cell repertoires in cytomegalovirus infection. For the study at large: Selected CMV epitopes included recently identified HLA-C-restricted ones as well as well-studied HLA-B-restricted ones. Through public TCR beta signatures, both CMV infection and matching HLA type were indicated.

General study results and limits: HLA-C-restricted CMV clonotypes gave the most frequent clonotype in two of eight donors.

This clonotype has at least ten counts. Its antigen is still unknown. MiXCR, applied by TCRdb to the reads, yields one record per CDR3 protein. The sample includes about 920,000 distinct CDR3 sequences, roughly 30% of them seen just once. The germline V gene has CDR1 SGHTA and CDR2 FQGNSA. This CDR3 spans 11 amino acids. V lost 4 bases to trimming and J lost 11 bases, with 11 bases between them. The chain uses TRBV7-2 and TRBJ2-5, with D possibly matching TRBD1 (5 bases). Sequences were derived from cultured CD8+ T cells from PBMCs, sampled from culture after CMV antigen stimulation. This sequence was found in a human donor in good health (CMV status not recorded). Some clones in this sample may be carry-over from other donors' samples. The DNA of the CDR3 is TGTGCCAGCAGCTCCCAAGGGGCACAGTACTTC. It is translated as CASSSQGAQYF.